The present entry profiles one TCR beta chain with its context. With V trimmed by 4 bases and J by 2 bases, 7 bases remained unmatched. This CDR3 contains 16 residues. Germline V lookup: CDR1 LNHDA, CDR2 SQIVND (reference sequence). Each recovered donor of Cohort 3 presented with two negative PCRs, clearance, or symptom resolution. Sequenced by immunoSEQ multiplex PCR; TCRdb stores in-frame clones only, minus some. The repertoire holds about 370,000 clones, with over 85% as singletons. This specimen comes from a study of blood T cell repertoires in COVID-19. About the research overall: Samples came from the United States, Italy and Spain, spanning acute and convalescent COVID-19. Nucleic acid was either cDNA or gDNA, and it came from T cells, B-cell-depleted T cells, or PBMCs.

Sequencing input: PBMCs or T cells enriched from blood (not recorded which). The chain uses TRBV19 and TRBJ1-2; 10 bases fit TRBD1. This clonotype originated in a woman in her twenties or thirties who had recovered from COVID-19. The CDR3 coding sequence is TGTGCCAGTAGTAGACAACCGGGACAGGGGAACTATGGCTACACCTTC. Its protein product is CASSRQPGQGNYGYTF.